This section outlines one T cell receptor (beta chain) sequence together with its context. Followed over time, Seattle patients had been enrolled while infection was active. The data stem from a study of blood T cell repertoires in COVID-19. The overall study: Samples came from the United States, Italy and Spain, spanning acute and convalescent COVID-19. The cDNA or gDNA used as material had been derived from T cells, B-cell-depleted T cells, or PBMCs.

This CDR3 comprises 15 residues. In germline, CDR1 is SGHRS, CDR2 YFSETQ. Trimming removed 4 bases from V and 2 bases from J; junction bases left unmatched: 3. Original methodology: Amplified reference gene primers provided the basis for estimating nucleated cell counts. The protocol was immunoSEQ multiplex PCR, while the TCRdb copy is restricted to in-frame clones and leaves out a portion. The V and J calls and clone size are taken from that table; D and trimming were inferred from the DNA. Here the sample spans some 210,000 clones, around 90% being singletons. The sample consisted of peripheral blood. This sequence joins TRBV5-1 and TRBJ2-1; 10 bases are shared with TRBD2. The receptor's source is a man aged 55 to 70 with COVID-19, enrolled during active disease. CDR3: CASSQSGGAYNEQFF. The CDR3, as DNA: TGCGCCAGCAGCCAGAGCGGGGGGGCCTACAATGAGCAGTTCTTC. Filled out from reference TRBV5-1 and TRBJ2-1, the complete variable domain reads KAGVTQTPRYLIKTRGQQVTLSCSPISGHRSVSWYQQTPGQGLQFLFEYFSETQRNKGNFPGRFSGRQFSNSRSEMNVSTLELGDSALYLCASSQSGGAYNEQFFGPGTRLTVL.